The rows below give T cell receptor beta chains drawn from one sample of a study of T cell responses to AZD1222 COVID-19 vaccine. Assay used: immunoSEQ multiplex PCR; TCRdb lists only in-frame clones, some missing. The table has about 120,000 clones, about 87% seen once. The sample here was peripheral blood, taken on day 0 of AZD1222 vaccination. Every receptor here comes from an adult in good health. The CDR3 runs from the conserved cysteine through the conserved F or W. The order of the fields is clone size, J gene, V gene, D gene, CDR3 protein, CDR3 DNA. A D gene is named only where the DNA matches it firmly. Clone size, where shown, is once, few, many, or a class for clones that have expanded.

>.|TRBJ1-1|TRBV7-9|.
CASSSQGSTEAFF
TGTGCCAGCAGCTCCCAGGGGAGCACTGAAGCTTTCTTT
>.|TRBJ1-5|TRBV30|.
CAWSPFGNQPQHF
TGTGCCTGGAGTCCATTTGGCAATCAGCCCCAGCATTTT
>.|TRBJ1-1|TRBV19|.
CASSRGHTEAFF
TGTGCCAGTAGTCGGGGACACACTGAAGCTTTCTTT
>.|TRBJ1-3|TRBV7-9|.
CASSEGLNTIYF
TGTGCCAGCAGCGAGGGGCTGAACACCATATATTTT
>.|TRBJ2-7|TRBV19|.
CASSIYGGSEQYF
TGTGCCAGTAGTATCTATGGGGGAAGCGAGCAGTACTTC
>.|TRBJ1-4|TRBV5-1|.
CASSLDWGNEKLFF
TGCGCCAGCAGCTTGGATTGGGGAAATGAAAAACTGTTTTTT
>.|TRBJ2-2|TRBV18|TRBD1
CASSPLPRTGGTGELFF
TGTGCCAGCTCACCACTTCCTCGGACAGGGGGCACCGGGGAGCTGTTTTTT
>.|TRBJ2-1|TRBV28|.
CASTGEGAITEQFF
TGTGCCAGCACTGGGGAAGGGGCCATCACGGAGCAGTTCTTC
>.|TRBJ2-3|TRBV2|TRBD1
CASRAGTGVTDTQYF
TGTGCCAGCAGGGCCGGGACAGGGGTGACAGATACGCAGTATTTT
>.|TRBJ2-1|TRBV11-2|TRBD2
CASSLSGGSYNEQFF
TGTGCCAGCAGCTTGAGCGGGGGATCCTACAATGAGCAGTTCTTC
>.|TRBJ2-2|TRBV7-7|.
CASSSTTGELFF
TGTGCTAGCAGCTCGACCACCGGGGAGCTGTTTTTT
>.|TRBJ2-5|TRBV5-4|.
CASSPPTQDRQETQYF
TGTGCCAGCAGCCCACCAACCCAGGACAGACAAGAGACCCAGTACTTC
>.|TRBJ1-1|TRBV7-9|.
CASSFAPNTEAFF
TGTGCCAGCAGCTTTGCGCCGAACACTGAAGCTTTCTTT
>.|TRBJ1-4|TRBV5-1|.
CASSLNGVGTYEKLFF
TGCGCCAGCAGCTTGAATGGAGTAGGGACTTATGAAAAACTGTTTTTT
>.|TRBJ2-5|TRBV7-3|.
CASSLGPGQETQYF
TGTGCCAGCAGCTTAGGGCCAGGCCAAGAGACCCAGTACTTC
>.|TRBJ2-3|TRBV18|TRBD1
CASSPAGTGSTDTQYF
TGTGCCAGCTCACCAGCCGGGACAGGTAGCACAGATACGCAGTATTTT
>.|TRBJ2-5|TRBV28|TRBD2
CASSLMGGSWGQETQYF
TGTGCCAGCAGTTTAATGGGAGGGAGTTGGGGCCAAGAGACCCAGTACTTC
>.|TRBJ1-1|TRBV5-1|.
CASSLGPAGTSAEAFF
TGCGCCAGCAGCTTGGGGCCCGCAGGGACGTCGGCTGAAGCTTTCTTT
>.|TRBJ2-2|TRBV5-1|TRBD2
CASSLTAGGLRGNGELFF
TGCGCCAGCAGCTTGACAGCGGGGGGCCTTCGAGGGAACGGGGAGCTGTTTTTT
>.|TRBJ1-5|TRBV10-2|.
CASSDWQGTYSNQPQHF
TGCGCCAGCAGTGACTGGCAGGGCACGTATAGCAATCAGCCCCAGCATTTT
>.|TRBJ1-1|TRBV5-4|.
CASSLPKGEGTEAFF
TGTGCCAGCAGCTTGCCGAAGGGGGAGGGCACTGAAGCTTTCTTT
>.|TRBJ2-7|TRBV19|.
CASSMNRGGGQYF
TGTGCCAGTAGTATGAACAGGGGAGGCGGGCAGTACTTC
>once|TRBJ1-4|TRBV2|.
CASILDRPATNEKLFF
TGTGCCAGCATCCTGGACAGACCGGCAACTAATGAAAAACTGTTTTTT
>.|TRBJ2-7|TRBV5-1|TRBD1
CASSREGTGDHEQYF
TGCGCCAGCAGCCGGGAGGGGACAGGGGACCACGAGCAGTACTTC
>.|TRBJ2-3|TRBV19|.
CASSIWGASTDTQYF
TGTGCCAGTAGTATCTGGGGGGCTAGCACAGATACGCAGTATTTT
>.|TRBJ2-2|TRBV7-3|TRBD1
CASSLRAQGVYTGELFF
TGTGCCAGCAGCTTAAGGGCACAGGGGGTATACACCGGGGAGCTGTTTTTT
>.|TRBJ1-1|TRBV6-2/TRBV6-3|TRBD1
CASSYSDRGDYTEAFF
TGTGCCAGCAGTTACTCGGACAGGGGAGACTATACTGAAGCTTTCTTT
>.|TRBJ2-3|TRBV5-1|TRBD1
CASSLVGGSDTQYF
TGCGCCAGCAGCTTGGTAGGGGGCTCAGATACGCAGTATTTT
>.|TRBJ2-7|TRBV23-1|.
CASSHVVGSSYEQYF
TGCGCCAGCAGTCACGTCGTCGGTAGCTCCTACGAGCAGTACTTC
>once|TRBJ1-1|TRBV11-2|.
CASVRGGNTEAFF
TGTGCCAGCGTTAGGGGCGGGAACACTGAAGCTTTCTTT
>once|TRBJ1-5|TRBV12-3/TRBV12-4|.
CASSPNADQPQHF
TGTGCCAGCAGTCCCAACGCCGATCAGCCCCAGCATTTT
>.|TRBJ1-2|TRBV12-3/TRBV12-4|.
CASSFFRGGYTF
TGTGCCAGCAGTTTCTTCCGAGGAGGCTACACCTTC
>.|TRBJ2-3|TRBV4-2|TRBD2
CASSQGPTSGSSDDTQYF
TGTGCCAGCAGCCAAGGGCCGACTAGCGGGAGTTCAGATGATACGCAGTATTTT
>.|TRBJ2-3|TRBV2|TRBD2
CASSEHGGAVLTDTQYF
TGTGCCAGCAGTGAGCACGGGGGGGCCGTCTTGACAGATACGCAGTATTTT
>.|TRBJ1-1|TRBV6-5|.
CASHAGMNTEAFF
TGTGCCAGCCACGCAGGAATGAACACTGAAGCTTTCTTT
>.|TRBJ2-1|TRBV7-9|.
CASSSPGGRYNEQFF
TGTGCCAGCAGCTCCCCCGGGGGCCGCTACAATGAGCAGTTCTTC
>.|TRBJ2-1|TRBV10-3|.
CAISDNQAGYNEQFF
TGTGCCATCAGTGATAACCAGGCGGGGTACAATGAGCAGTTCTTC
>.|TRBJ2-7|TRBV10-3|TRBD1
CALARGQGAYEQYF
TGTGCCCTAGCAAGGGGACAGGGGGCCTACGAGCAGTACTTC
>.|TRBJ1-2|TRBV6-5|TRBD1
CASRDWTGGYGYTF
TGTGCCAGCAGAGATTGGACAGGGGGGTATGGCTACACCTTC
>.|TRBJ2-2|TRBV4-2|TRBD2
CASSRGLAANPANTGELFF
TGTGCCAGCAGCCGGGGACTAGCGGCCAACCCAGCGAACACCGGGGAGCTGTTTTTT
>.|TRBJ2-1|TRBV5-1|.
CASSVGTVSYNEQFF
TGCGCCAGCAGCGTTGGGACGGTCTCCTACAATGAGCAGTTCTTC
>.|TRBJ2-1|TRBV5-8|.
CASSQSPLGGGGSYNEQFF
TGTGCCAGCAGCCAGTCCCCCCTGGGGGGGGGCGGGTCCTACAATGAGCAGTTCTTC
>.|TRBJ2-5|TRBV2|.
CASSLGVRETQYF
TGTGCCAGCAGTCTCGGGGTGCGGGAGACCCAGTACTTC
>medium-sized|TRBJ1-3|TRBV2|.
CASSVDTIYF
TGTGCCAGCAGTGTAGACACCATATATTTT
>.|TRBJ2-2|TRBV10-3|.
CAISDGTLNTGELFF
TGTGCCATCAGTGACGGGACTCTGAACACCGGGGAGCTGTTTTTT
>few|TRBJ1-2|TRBV18|.
CASSPGLDYGYTF
TGTGCCAGCTCACCAGGTTTGGACTATGGCTACACCTTC
>.|TRBJ1-6|TRBV4-3|TRBD1
CASISTTGGDSPLHF
TGCGCCAGCATATCAACGACAGGGGGGGATTCACCCCTCCACTTT
>.|TRBJ2-3|TRBV30|TRBD1
CAWTVAGGSHTQYF
TGTGCCTGGACAGTAGCAGGGGGTAGTCATACGCAGTATTTT
>.|TRBJ2-7|TRBV6-2/TRBV6-3|.
CASSSRRDGDYEQYF
TGTGCCAGCAGCTCCCGCCGGGACGGGGACTACGAGCAGTACTTC
>once|TRBJ2-2|TRBV6-1|.
CASSEFRAGFAPELFF
TGTGCCAGCAGTGAGTTTCGGGCAGGGTTCGCCCCGGAGCTGTTTTTT
>.|TRBJ2-7|TRBV3-1/TRBV3-2|.
CASSMTSLPNEQYF
TGTGCCAGCAGCATGACTAGTTTGCCGAACGAGCAGTACTTC
>.|TRBJ2-3|TRBV7-3|TRBD2
CASSIAGGNTDTQYF
TGTGCCAGCAGCATAGCGGGGGGGAACACAGATACGCAGTATTTT
>once|TRBJ2-1|TRBV6-5|TRBD2
CASSYIAGVSEQFF
TGTGCCAGCAGTTACATAGCGGGAGTATCTGAGCAGTTCTTC
>.|TRBJ2-3|TRBV27|.
CASSLRTRPGGTDTQYF
TGTGCCAGCAGTTTAAGAACCCGCCCAGGAGGCACAGATACGCAGTATTTT
>.|TRBJ1-3|TRBV5-1|TRBD1
CASSLFSTGGSGNTIYF
TGCGCCAGCAGCTTGTTTTCGACAGGGGGGTCTGGAAACACCATATATTTT
>.|TRBJ2-1|TRBV4-1|TRBD2
CASSHPLRTSGRGDEQFF
TGCGCCAGCAGCCATCCCCTCCGGACTAGCGGGAGGGGGGATGAGCAGTTCTTC
>.|TRBJ2-1|TRBV5-1|.
CASSSLNSGTSYNEQFF
TGCGCCAGCAGCTCCTTAAATAGCGGTACCTCCTACAATGAGCAGTTCTTC
>once|TRBJ1-1|TRBV9|.
CASSPRPENTEAFF
TGTGCCAGCAGCCCCCGACCTGAGAACACTGAAGCTTTCTTT
>.|TRBJ2-4|TRBV5-1|.
CASSLDGQNELAKNIQYF
TGCGCCAGCAGCCTGGACGGACAAAACGAACTAGCCAAAAACATTCAGTACTTC
>.|TRBJ1-4|TRBV5-6|TRBD1
CATQDRGREKLFF
TGTGCCACCCAGGACAGGGGGCGCGAAAAACTGTTTTTT